A selection of T cell receptor beta chains follows, all from one sample in a study of blood T cell repertoires in COVID-19. The repertoire was sequenced with immunoSEQ multiplex PCR; TCRdb's copy has only in-frame clones and lacks some. Among roughly 24,000 clones, more than 70% were seen once, and the ten largest hold around 32%. Source material: peripheral blood. The receptors originated from a human donor in a cohort sampled during active COVID-19. Each CDR3 is given with its conserved first and last residue. Fields, in order: clone size, V gene, J gene, D gene, CDR3 protein, CDR3 DNA. The D gene is left open where the match is weak. Not all rows give a size; the values are once, few, many and, for expanded clones, a class.

clone size: -; V gene: TRBV14; J gene: TRBJ2-7; D gene: -; CDR3 protein: CASSPYYEQYF; CDR3 DNA: TGTGCCAGCAGCCCCTACTACGAGCAGTACTTC
clone size: few; V gene: TRBV19; J gene: TRBJ1-5; D gene: TRBD1; CDR3 protein: CASRTGGGQPQHF; CDR3 DNA: TGTGCCAGCCGGACAGGGGGCGGTCAGCCCCAGCATTTT
clone size: -; V gene: TRBV5-4; J gene: TRBJ1-3; D gene: -; CDR3 protein: CASQTTGIGNTIYF; CDR3 DNA: TGTGCCAGCCAAACCACAGGGATCGGAAACACCATATATTTT
clone size: -; V gene: TRBV4-2; J gene: TRBJ2-5; D gene: -; CDR3 protein: CASSQGTGWETQYF; CDR3 DNA: TGTGCCAGCAGCCAAGGTACCGGGTGGGAGACCCAGTACTTC
clone size: -; V gene: TRBV2; J gene: TRBJ2-2; D gene: -; CDR3 protein: CASSSRYGELFF; CDR3 DNA: TGTGCCAGCAGTTCTAGATACGGGGAGCTGTTTTTT
clone size: -; V gene: TRBV30; J gene: TRBJ2-7; D gene: TRBD2; CDR3 protein: CAWNLAGYNYEQYF; CDR3 DNA: TGTGCCTGGAATCTAGCGGGATATAACTACGAGCAGTACTTC
clone size: -; V gene: TRBV14; J gene: TRBJ2-3; D gene: -; CDR3 protein: CASSQFLIPDTQYF; CDR3 DNA: TGTGCCAGCAGCCAATTTCTAATCCCAGATACGCAGTATTTT
clone size: -; V gene: TRBV27; J gene: TRBJ2-1; D gene: -; CDR3 protein: CASRTGDEQFF; CDR3 DNA: TGTGCCAGCAGGACAGGAGATGAGCAGTTCTTC
clone size: -; V gene: TRBV5-1; J gene: TRBJ2-5; D gene: -; CDR3 protein: CASSLDSRGGETQYF; CDR3 DNA: TGCGCCAGCAGCTTGGATTCGCGGGGCGGGGAGACCCAGTACTTC
clone size: few; V gene: TRBV19; J gene: TRBJ1-5; D gene: -; CDR3 protein: CASSIRGQPQHF; CDR3 DNA: TGTGCCAGTAGTATTCGGGGTCAGCCCCAGCATTTT
clone size: -; V gene: TRBV6-5; J gene: TRBJ2-7; D gene: TRBD2; CDR3 protein: CASSITSGGFYEQYF; CDR3 DNA: TGTGCCAGCAGTATAACTAGCGGGGGTTTCTACGAGCAGTACTTC
clone size: -; V gene: TRBV2; J gene: TRBJ2-2; D gene: TRBD1; CDR3 protein: CASRAGGEKTGELFF; CDR3 DNA: TGTGCCAGCAGAGCAGGGGGTGAGAAAACCGGGGAGCTGTTTTTT
clone size: -; V gene: TRBV5-6; J gene: TRBJ1-6; D gene: -; CDR3 protein: CASSLIQGDLSPLHF; CDR3 DNA: TGTGCCAGCAGCTTGATACAGGGAGATCTCTCACCCCTCCACTTT
clone size: -; V gene: TRBV25-1; J gene: TRBJ1-5; D gene: -; CDR3 protein: CASSESGGAGQPQHF; CDR3 DNA: TGTGCCAGCAGTGAATCTGGAGGGGCCGGTCAGCCCCAGCATTTT
clone size: -; V gene: TRBV20-1; J gene: TRBJ2-3; D gene: TRBD2; CDR3 protein: CSAPHGTSNYF; CDR3 DNA: TGCAGTGCCCCTCACGGGACTAGTAATTATTTT
clone size: -; V gene: TRBV6-1; J gene: TRBJ2-5; D gene: TRBD2; CDR3 protein: CASSPTSAIETQYF; CDR3 DNA: TGTGCCAGCAGTCCGACTAGCGCTATCGAGACCCAGTACTTC
clone size: large; V gene: TRBV9; J gene: TRBJ1-5; D gene: -; CDR3 protein: CASSVGGPNQPQHF; CDR3 DNA: TGTGCCAGCAGCGTAGGAGGGCCCAATCAGCCCCAGCATTTT
clone size: -; V gene: TRBV5-1; J gene: TRBJ1-6; D gene: -; CDR3 protein: CASSPRGGTGSPLHF; CDR3 DNA: TGCGCCAGCAGCCCGCGGGGGGGCACAGGATCACCCCTCCACTTT
clone size: -; V gene: TRBV30; J gene: TRBJ1-4; D gene: -; CDR3 protein: CAWRQGQYEKLFF; CDR3 DNA: TGTGCCTGGAGACAAGGACAGTATGAAAAACTGTTTTTT
clone size: -; V gene: TRBV19; J gene: TRBJ2-7; D gene: -; CDR3 protein: CASSIDEGTYEQYF; CDR3 DNA: TGTGCCAGTAGTATTGATGAGGGTACCTACGAGCAGTACTTC
clone size: -; V gene: TRBV6-5; J gene: TRBJ2-1; D gene: -; CDR3 protein: CASSLVGGSYNEQFF; CDR3 DNA: TGTGCCAGCAGCCTAGTAGGGGGCTCCTACAATGAGCAGTTCTTC
clone size: -; V gene: TRBV7-2; J gene: TRBJ2-3; D gene: -; CDR3 protein: CASSAKRGTDTQYF; CDR3 DNA: TGTGCCAGCAGCGCTAAGCGGGGCACAGATACGCAGTATTTT
clone size: -; V gene: TRBV4-1; J gene: TRBJ2-6; D gene: -; CDR3 protein: CASSPRRGGAGANVLTF; CDR3 DNA: TGCGCCAGCAGCCCCCGAAGGGGGGGGGCTGGGGCCAACGTCCTGACTTTC
clone size: -; V gene: TRBV19; J gene: TRBJ2-7; D gene: -; CDR3 protein: CASSTSGYEQYF; CDR3 DNA: TGTGCCAGTAGTACCTCGGGGTACGAGCAGTACTTC
clone size: once; V gene: TRBV6-2/TRBV6-3; J gene: TRBJ1-2; D gene: TRBD1; CDR3 protein: CASSRDRVDGYTF; CDR3 DNA: TGTGCCAGCAGCAGGGACAGGGTGGATGGCTACACCTTC
clone size: -; V gene: TRBV2; J gene: TRBJ2-5; D gene: TRBD2; CDR3 protein: CASSVPGLEGMETQYF; CDR3 DNA: TGTGCCAGCAGTGTACCGGGACTAGAGGGGATGGAGACCCAGTACTTC
clone size: once; V gene: TRBV10-3; J gene: TRBJ1-6; D gene: -; CDR3 protein: CAIMGQGRNSPLHF; CDR3 DNA: TGTGCCATCATGGGTCAGGGTCGGAATTCACCCCTCCACTTT
clone size: -; V gene: TRBV6-4; J gene: TRBJ2-6; D gene: -; CDR3 protein: CASSAFSGANVLTF; CDR3 DNA: TGTGCCAGCAGTGCGTTCTCTGGGGCCAACGTCCTGACTTTC
clone size: -; V gene: TRBV27; J gene: TRBJ1-2; D gene: -; CDR3 protein: CASSPRLGGYGYTF; CDR3 DNA: TGTGCCAGCAGCCCTCGCCTGGGAGGTTATGGCTACACCTTC
clone size: -; V gene: TRBV7-9; J gene: TRBJ2-1; D gene: -; CDR3 protein: CASISEGSSYNEQFF; CDR3 DNA: TGTGCCAGCATCTCCGAGGGAAGCTCCTACAATGAGCAGTTCTTC
clone size: -; V gene: TRBV19; J gene: TRBJ2-2; D gene: TRBD2; CDR3 protein: CASGTSGNTGELFF; CDR3 DNA: TGTGCCAGTGGGACTAGCGGGAACACCGGGGAGCTGTTTTTT
clone size: -; V gene: TRBV11-2; J gene: TRBJ2-7; D gene: -; CDR3 protein: CASRGTGLEQYF; CDR3 DNA: TGTGCCAGCAGAGGAACAGGGCTCGAGCAGTACTTC
clone size: -; V gene: TRBV19; J gene: TRBJ1-4; D gene: -; CDR3 protein: CASQSGQGEKLFF; CDR3 DNA: TGTGCCAGCCAGTCCGGACAAGGTGAAAAACTGTTTTTT
clone size: -; V gene: TRBV2; J gene: TRBJ1-1; D gene: -; CDR3 protein: CASSVQYWEAFF; CDR3 DNA: TGTGCCAGCAGTGTACAATATTGGGAAGCTTTCTTT
clone size: -; V gene: TRBV7-2; J gene: TRBJ2-6; D gene: -; CDR3 protein: CASSPQGFSGANVLTF; CDR3 DNA: TGTGCCAGCAGCCCCCAGGGGTTCTCTGGGGCCAACGTCCTGACTTTC
clone size: -; V gene: TRBV29-1; J gene: TRBJ2-4; D gene: -; CDR3 protein: CSVEVGTFKNIQYF; CDR3 DNA: TGCAGCGTTGAAGTTGGGACTTTCAAAAACATTCAGTACTTC
clone size: -; V gene: TRBV25-1; J gene: TRBJ1-6; D gene: TRBD1; CDR3 protein: CASSGYGAGGNSPLHF; CDR3 DNA: TGTGCCAGCAGTGGTTACGGGGCAGGGGGAAATTCACCCCTCCACTTT
clone size: -; V gene: TRBV10-3; J gene: TRBJ2-3; D gene: -; CDR3 protein: CAISTGYGSDTQYF; CDR3 DNA: TGTGCCATCAGCACAGGGTATGGGTCAGATACGCAGTATTTT
clone size: -; V gene: TRBV5-5; J gene: TRBJ2-7; D gene: TRBD1; CDR3 protein: CASSPQDRGYEQYF; CDR3 DNA: TGTGCCAGCAGCCCCCAGGACAGGGGCTACGAGCAGTACTTC
clone size: -; V gene: TRBV7-9; J gene: TRBJ2-1; D gene: -; CDR3 protein: CASSLVGGYNEQFF; CDR3 DNA: TGTGCCAGCAGCTTAGTAGGCGGCTACAATGAGCAGTTCTTC
clone size: -; V gene: TRBV3-1/TRBV3-2; J gene: TRBJ1-2; D gene: -; CDR3 protein: CASSREGPAYGYTF; CDR3 DNA: TGTGCCAGCAGCCGAGAGGGCCCGGCCTATGGCTACACCTTC
clone size: -; V gene: TRBV4-3; J gene: TRBJ2-7; D gene: TRBD2; CDR3 protein: CASSQGTSGKTYEQYF; CDR3 DNA: TGCGCCAGCAGCCAAGGGACTAGCGGTAAAACCTACGAGCAGTACTTC
clone size: once; V gene: TRBV5-4; J gene: TRBJ1-2; D gene: -; CDR3 protein: CASSLEEGFYGYTF; CDR3 DNA: TGTGCCAGCAGCTTGGAGGAGGGATTCTATGGCTACACCTTC
clone size: -; V gene: TRBV2; J gene: TRBJ1-2; D gene: -; CDR3 protein: CASHEGGLLGYTF; CDR3 DNA: TGTGCCAGCCATGAGGGCGGCCTCCTTGGCTACACCTTC
clone size: -; V gene: TRBV10-3; J gene: TRBJ2-7; D gene: TRBD1; CDR3 protein: CAIRDPGQGYEQYF; CDR3 DNA: TGTGCCATCAGGGATCCTGGACAGGGTTACGAGCAGTACTTC
clone size: -; V gene: TRBV18; J gene: TRBJ1-5; D gene: TRBD1; CDR3 protein: CASSPLGQQGNQPQHF; CDR3 DNA: TGTGCCAGCTCACCCCTGGGACAGCAAGGCAATCAGCCCCAGCATTTT
clone size: -; V gene: TRBV29-1; J gene: TRBJ2-5; D gene: -; CDR3 protein: CSVVTSKETQYF; CDR3 DNA: TGCAGCGTGGTAACTAGTAAAGAGACCCAGTACTTC
clone size: once; V gene: TRBV7-2; J gene: TRBJ1-3; D gene: -; CDR3 protein: CASSLVASSGNTIYF; CDR3 DNA: TGTGCCAGCAGCTTAGTCGCGAGCTCTGGAAACACCATATATTTT